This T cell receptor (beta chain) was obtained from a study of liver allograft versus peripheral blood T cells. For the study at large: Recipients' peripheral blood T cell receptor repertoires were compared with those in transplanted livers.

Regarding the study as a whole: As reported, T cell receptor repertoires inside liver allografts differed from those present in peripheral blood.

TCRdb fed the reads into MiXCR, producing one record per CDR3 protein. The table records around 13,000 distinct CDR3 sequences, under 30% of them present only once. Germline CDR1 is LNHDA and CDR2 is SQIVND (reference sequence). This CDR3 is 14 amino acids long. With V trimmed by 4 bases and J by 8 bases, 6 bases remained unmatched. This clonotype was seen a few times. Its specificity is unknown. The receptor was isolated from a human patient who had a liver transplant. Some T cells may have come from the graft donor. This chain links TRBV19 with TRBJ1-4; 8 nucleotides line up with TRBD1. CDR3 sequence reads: CASSSGQGGEKLFF. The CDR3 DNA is TGTGCCAGTAGTAGTGGACAGGGAGGGGAAAAACTGTTTTTT.